Here is one TCR beta chain with its context. The junction shows a germline mismatch at one end, possibly a read error. The sample originates from a study of cytomegalovirus exposure and HLA in healthy donors. The PCR employed 60 Vbeta primers together with 13 Jbeta primers. The data were produced by immunoSEQ multiplex PCR, yet TCRdb's version contains in-frame clones alone and is incomplete. The table has fewer than 200,000 clones, more than 75% seen once; the top ten hold around 0.21%. This CDR3 contains 12 residues. Germline CDR1 SEHNR, CDR2 FQNEAQ (reference sequence). The sample comprised PBMCs. This receptor was identified in a girl under three years old in good health and CMV-seronegative. This sequence joins TRBV7-9 and TRBJ2-7, with a weak D call TRBD2 (5 bases). In DNA, the CDR3 is TGTTCCAGCAGCCGTGACTACTACGAGCAGTACTTC. It translates to CSSSRDYYEQYF.